This T cell receptor (beta chain) is drawn from a study of CD8+ T cells in alopecia areata. At the level of the study: Treated patients swallowed 5 to 10 mg of oral tofacitinib twice daily.

Overall study results and limits: With patients, TCR sharing proved less clear than in mice, a difference possibly related to HLA.

Of note for this clone: The antigen remains undetermined. At the DNA level, this CDR3 is encoded by other sequences in the same sample as well.

Sequencing relied on a cDNA template that was reverse transcribed from extracted RNA. Method: immunoSEQ multiplex PCR; TCRdb's copy keeps in-frame clones and lacks some. The data contain fewer than 250,000 clones, approximately 52% of them singletons. CDR1 is GTSNPN and CDR2 is SVGIG in the germline V gene (reference sequence). This CDR3 region has 13 residues. The V and J ends lost 0 bases and 1 base respectively, with 7 bases between them. Peripheral blood, together with lesional scalp punch biopsies, was collected from alopecia areata patients. This receptor was obtained from a human donor with alopecia areata. The rearrangement joins TRBV30 to TRBJ2-7, with D possibly matching TRBD1 (6 bases). This specimen was CD4+ T cells sorted from blood, taken at week 0. This chain's CDR3 is CAWSVGQSYEQYF. For the CDR3, the DNA is TGTGCCTGGAGTGTTGGACAGTCCTACGAGCAGTACTTC.